This T cell receptor beta chain is drawn from a study of T cells expressing NK-cell markers. Generation of TCR beta cDNA was performed by 5'RACE template switching incorporating UMIs. TCRdb derives one entry per CDR3 protein from the 5' RACE reads, leaving out DNA. The repertoire table contains about 390,000 distinct CDR3 sequences. The receptor comes from a woman between 50 and 59 years old in good health. The sample comprised blood T cells: a sorted CD56 or NKG2C T cell subset, CD4+ or CD8+ T cells, or bulk PBMC T cells (not recorded which).

CDR3: CATSDFGGDTDTQYF. The J gene is TRBJ2-3, the V gene TRBV24-1. The length of the CDR3 is 15 residues. CDR1 and CDR2 from the germline V gene are KGHDR and SFDVKD.